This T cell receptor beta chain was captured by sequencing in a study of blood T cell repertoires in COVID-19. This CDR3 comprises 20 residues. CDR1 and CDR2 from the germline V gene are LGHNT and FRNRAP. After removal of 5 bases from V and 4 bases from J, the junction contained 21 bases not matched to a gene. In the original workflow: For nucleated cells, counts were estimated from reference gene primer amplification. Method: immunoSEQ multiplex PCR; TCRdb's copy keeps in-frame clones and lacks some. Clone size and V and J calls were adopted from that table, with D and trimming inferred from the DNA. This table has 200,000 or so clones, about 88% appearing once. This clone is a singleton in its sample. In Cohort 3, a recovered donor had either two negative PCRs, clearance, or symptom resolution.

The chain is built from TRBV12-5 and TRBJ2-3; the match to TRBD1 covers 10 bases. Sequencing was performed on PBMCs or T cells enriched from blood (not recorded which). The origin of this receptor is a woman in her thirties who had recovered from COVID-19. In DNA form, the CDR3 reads TGTGCTAGTGGTCTCGACAGGGGGCGGGCGCGAAGGGATAGCGCAGATACGCAGTATTTT. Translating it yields CASGLDRGRARRDSADTQYF. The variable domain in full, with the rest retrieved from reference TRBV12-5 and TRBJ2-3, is DARVTQTPRHKVTEMGQEVTMRCQPILGHNTVFWYRQTMMQGLELLAYFRNRAPLDDSGMPKDRFSAEMPDATLATLKIQPSEPRDSAVYFCASGLDRGRARRDSADTQYFGPGTRLTVL.